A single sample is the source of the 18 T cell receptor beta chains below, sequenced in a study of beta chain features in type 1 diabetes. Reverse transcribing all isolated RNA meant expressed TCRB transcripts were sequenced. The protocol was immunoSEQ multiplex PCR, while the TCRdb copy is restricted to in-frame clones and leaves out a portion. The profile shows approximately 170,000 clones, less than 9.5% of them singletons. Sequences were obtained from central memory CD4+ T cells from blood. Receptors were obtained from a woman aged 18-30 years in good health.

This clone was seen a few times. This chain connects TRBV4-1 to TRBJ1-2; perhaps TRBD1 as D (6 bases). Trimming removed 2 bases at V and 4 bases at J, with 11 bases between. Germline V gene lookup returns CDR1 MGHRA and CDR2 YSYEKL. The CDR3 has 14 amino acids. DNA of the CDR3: TGCGCCAGCAGCCAATTGGACAGAAGCTATGGCTACACCTTC. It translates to CASSQLDRSYGYTF.

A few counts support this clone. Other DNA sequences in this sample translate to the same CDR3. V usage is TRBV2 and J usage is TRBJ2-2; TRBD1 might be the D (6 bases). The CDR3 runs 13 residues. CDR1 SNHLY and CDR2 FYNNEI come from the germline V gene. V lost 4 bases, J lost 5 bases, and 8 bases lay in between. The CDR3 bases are TGTGCCAGCAGTGGGCAGGGGACCGGGGAGCTGTTTTTT. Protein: CASSGQGTGELFF.

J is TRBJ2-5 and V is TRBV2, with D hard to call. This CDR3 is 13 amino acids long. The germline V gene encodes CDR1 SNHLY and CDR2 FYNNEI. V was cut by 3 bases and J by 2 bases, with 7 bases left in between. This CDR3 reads CASSEYRQETQYF. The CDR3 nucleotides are TGTGCCAGCAGTGAGTACAGACAAGAGACCCAGTACTTC.

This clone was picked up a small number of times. The CDR3 nucleotides are TGTGCCAGCAGCCAAGGCACTTCCAACTATGGCTACACCTTC. It codes for CASSQGTSNYGYTF. The chain uses TRBV14 and TRBJ1-2; no reliable D call. The CDR3 spans 14 residues. Per the germline V gene, CDR1 is SGHDN and CDR2 is FVKESK. Trimming left V 1 base short and J 2 bases short, with 8 bases between.

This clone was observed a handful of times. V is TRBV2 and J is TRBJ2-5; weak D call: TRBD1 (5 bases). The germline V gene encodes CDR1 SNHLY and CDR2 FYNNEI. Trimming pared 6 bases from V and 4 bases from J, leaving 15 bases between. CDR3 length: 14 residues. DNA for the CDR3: TGTGCCAGCAGCACAATATCTAGGGGAGAGACCCAGTACTTC. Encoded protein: CASSTISRGETQYF.

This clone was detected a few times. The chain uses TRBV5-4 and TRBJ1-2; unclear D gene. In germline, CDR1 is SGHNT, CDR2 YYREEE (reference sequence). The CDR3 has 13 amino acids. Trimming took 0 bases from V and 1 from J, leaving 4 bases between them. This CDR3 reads CASSLDSNYGYTF. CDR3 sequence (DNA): TGTGCCAGCAGCTTGGACAGTAACTATGGCTACACCTTC.

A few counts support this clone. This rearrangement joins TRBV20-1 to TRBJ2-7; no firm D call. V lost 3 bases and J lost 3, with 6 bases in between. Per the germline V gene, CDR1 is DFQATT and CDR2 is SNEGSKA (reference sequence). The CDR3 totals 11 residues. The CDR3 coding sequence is TGCAGTGCTAGTTTAGACTACGAGCAGTACTTC. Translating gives CSASLDYEQYF.

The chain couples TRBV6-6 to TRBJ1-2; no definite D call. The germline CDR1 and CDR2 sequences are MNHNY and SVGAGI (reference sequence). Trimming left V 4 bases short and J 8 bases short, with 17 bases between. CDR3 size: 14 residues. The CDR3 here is CASSSPSTSGGYTF. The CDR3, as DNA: TGTGCCAGCAGTTCACCCTCAACCTCGGGGGGCTACACCTTC.

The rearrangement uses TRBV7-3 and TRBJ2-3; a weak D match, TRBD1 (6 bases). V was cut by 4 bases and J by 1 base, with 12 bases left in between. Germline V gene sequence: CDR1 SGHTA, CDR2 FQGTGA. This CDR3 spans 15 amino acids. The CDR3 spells CASSSDRARTDTQYF. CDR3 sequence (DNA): TGTGCCAGCAGCTCGGACAGAGCTCGCACAGATACGCAGTATTTT. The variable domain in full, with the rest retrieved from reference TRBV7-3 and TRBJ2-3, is GAGVSQTPSNKVTEKGKYVELRCDPISGHTALYWYRQSLGQGPEFLIYFQGTGAADDSGLPNDRFFAVRPEGSVSTLKIQRTERGDSAVYLCASSSDRARTDTQYFGPGTRLTVL.

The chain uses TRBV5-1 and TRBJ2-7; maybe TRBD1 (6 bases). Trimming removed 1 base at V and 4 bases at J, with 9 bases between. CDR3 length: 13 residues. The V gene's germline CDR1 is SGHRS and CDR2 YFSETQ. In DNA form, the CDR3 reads TGCGCCAGCAGCTTGTGGGACACTTACGAGCAGTACTTC. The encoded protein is CASSLWDTYEQYF. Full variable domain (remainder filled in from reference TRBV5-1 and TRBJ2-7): KAGVTQTPRYLIKTRGQQVTLSCSPISGHRSVSWYQQTPGQGLQFLFEYFSETQRNKGNFPGRFSGRQFSNSRSEMNVSTLELGDSALYLCASSLWDTYEQYFGPGTRLTVT.

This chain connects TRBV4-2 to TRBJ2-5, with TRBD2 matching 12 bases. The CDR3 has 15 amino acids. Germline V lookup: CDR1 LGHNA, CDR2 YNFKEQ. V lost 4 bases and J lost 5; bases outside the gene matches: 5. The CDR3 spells CASSPLAGGMETQYF. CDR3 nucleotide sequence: TGTGCCAGCAGCCCGCTAGCGGGGGGGATGGAGACCCAGTACTTC.

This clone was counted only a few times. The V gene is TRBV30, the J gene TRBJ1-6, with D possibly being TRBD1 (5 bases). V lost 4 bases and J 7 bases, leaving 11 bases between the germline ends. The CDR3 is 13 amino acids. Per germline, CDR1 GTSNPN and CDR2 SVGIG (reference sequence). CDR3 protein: CAWMLGGNSPLHF. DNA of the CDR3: TGTGCCTGGATGTTGGGGGGGAATTCACCCCTCCACTTT. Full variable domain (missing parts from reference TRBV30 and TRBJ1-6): SQTIHQWPATLVQPVGSPLSLECTVEGTSNPNLYWYRQAAGRGLQLLFYSVGIGQISSEVPQNLSASRPQDRQFILSSKKLLLSDSGFYLCAWMLGGNSPLHFGNGTRLTVT.

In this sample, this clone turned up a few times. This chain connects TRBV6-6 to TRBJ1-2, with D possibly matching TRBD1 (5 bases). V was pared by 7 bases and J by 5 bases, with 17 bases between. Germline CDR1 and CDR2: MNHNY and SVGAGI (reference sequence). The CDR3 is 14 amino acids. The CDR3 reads CASTKDTTTYGYTF. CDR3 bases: TGTGCCAGCACCAAGGACACTACAACTTATGGCTACACCTTC.

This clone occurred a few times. The CDR3 DNA is TGTGCCTGGAGTGTAGGAGCAGCTAGCACAGATACGCAGTATTTT. It encodes CAWSVGAASTDTQYF. The V call is TRBV30, the J call TRBJ2-3; D unclear. This CDR3 is built from 15 residues. The germline CDR1 and CDR2 sequences are GTSNPN and SVGIG (reference sequence). V was clipped by 0 bases and J by 0 bases, with 10 bases between them.

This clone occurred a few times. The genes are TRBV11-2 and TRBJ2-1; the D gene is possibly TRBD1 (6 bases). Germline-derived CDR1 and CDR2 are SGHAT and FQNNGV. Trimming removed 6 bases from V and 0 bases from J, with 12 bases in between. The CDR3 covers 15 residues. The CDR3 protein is CASRPAGASYNEQFF. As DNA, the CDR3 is TGTGCCAGCAGGCCTGCAGGGGCCTCCTACAATGAGCAGTTCTTC.

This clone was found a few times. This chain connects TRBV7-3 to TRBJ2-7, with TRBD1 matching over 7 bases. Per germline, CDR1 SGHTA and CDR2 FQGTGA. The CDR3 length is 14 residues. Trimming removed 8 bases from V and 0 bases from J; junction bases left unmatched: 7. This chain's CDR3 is CASRDRAHSYEQYF. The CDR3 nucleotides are TGTGCCAGCCGAGACAGGGCCCACTCCTACGAGCAGTACTTC.

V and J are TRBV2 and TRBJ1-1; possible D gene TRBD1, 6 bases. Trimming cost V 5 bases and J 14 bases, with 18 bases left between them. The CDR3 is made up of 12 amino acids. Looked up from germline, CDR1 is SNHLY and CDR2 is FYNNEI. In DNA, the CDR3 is TGTGCCAGCAGTCCGGGGGGGACACTTTTCTTCTTT. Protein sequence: CASSPGGTLFFF.

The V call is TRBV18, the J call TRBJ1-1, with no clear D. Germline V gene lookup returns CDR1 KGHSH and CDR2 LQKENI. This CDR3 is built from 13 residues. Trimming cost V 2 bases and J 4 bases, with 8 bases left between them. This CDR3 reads CASSPSEATEAFF. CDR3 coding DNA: TGTGCCAGCTCACCATCAGAGGCCACTGAAGCTTTCTTT.